This T cell receptor beta chain was found in a study of blood T cell repertoires in COVID-19. Study summary: Sites in the United States, Italy and Spain provided acute and convalescent COVID-19 samples. From T cells, B-cell-depleted T cells, or PBMCs came the material, which was cDNA or gDNA.

Authors' processing steps: Reference gene primers were amplified, and this amplification served to estimate nucleated cell counts. The assay was immunoSEQ multiplex PCR, and TCRdb's table has in-frame clones only and misses some. The V and J calls and the clone size are those of that table, but D and trimming were determined from the DNA. The sample contains fewer than 300,000 clones, around 82% of which appear only once. Trimming pared 2 bases from V and 7 bases from J, leaving 17 bases between. Per germline, CDR1 SGHAT and CDR2 FQNNGV. The CDR3 extends over 15 amino acids. Sequencing was done on a sample of peripheral blood. The chain joins TRBV11-2 to TRBJ1-1; D uncertain. This sequence originates from a human donor in a cohort sampled during active COVID-19. The CDR3 nucleotides read TGTGCCAGCAGCTTATCACCTATTTCACAGAGTGAAGCTTTCTTT. As protein: CASSLSPISQSEAFF.